The following is a T cell receptor beta chain sequence with its context. Its antigen remains unidentified. Data came from immunoSEQ multiplex PCR; TCRdb stores just in-frame clones and leaves some out. Here the sample spans 83,000 or so clones, 88% being singletons. The sample is drawn from a study of T cell responses to AZD1222 COVID-19 vaccine. Overall study results and limits: Reportedly, nearly half the spike-specific TCRs target unmutated variant regions.

Per germline, CDR1 SNHLY and CDR2 FYNNEI. Trimming removed 7 bases at V and 0 bases at J, with 15 bases between. The CDR3 totals 16 residues. The chain links TRBV2 to TRBJ1-4, with TRBD1 as a possible D gene (6 bases). Sequenced material: peripheral blood, taken on day 0 of MenACWY control vaccination. This TCR was sampled from an adult in good health. In nucleotides, the CDR3 is TGTGCCAGCAACGGAGGGGGGGGAGCAACTAATGAAAAACTGTTTTTT. It specifies CASNGGGGATNEKLFF. Filled out from reference TRBV2 and TRBJ1-4, the complete variable domain reads EPEVTQTPSHQVTQMGQEVILRCVPISNHLYFYWYRQILGQKVEFLVSFYNNEISEKSEIFDDQFSVERPDGSNFTLKIRSTKLEDSAMYFCASNGGGGATNEKLFFGSGTQLSVL.